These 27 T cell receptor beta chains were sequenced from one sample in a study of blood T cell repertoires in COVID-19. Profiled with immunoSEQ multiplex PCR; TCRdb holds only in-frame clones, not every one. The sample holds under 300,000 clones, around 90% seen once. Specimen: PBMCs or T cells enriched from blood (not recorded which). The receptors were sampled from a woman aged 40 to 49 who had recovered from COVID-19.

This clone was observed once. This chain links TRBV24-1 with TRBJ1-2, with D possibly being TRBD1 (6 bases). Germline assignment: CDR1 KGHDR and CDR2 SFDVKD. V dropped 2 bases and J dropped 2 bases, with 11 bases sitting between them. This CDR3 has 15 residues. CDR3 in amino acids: CATSDSGQPNYGYTF. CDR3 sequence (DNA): TGTGCCACCAGTGATTCCGGACAGCCAAACTATGGCTACACCTTC.

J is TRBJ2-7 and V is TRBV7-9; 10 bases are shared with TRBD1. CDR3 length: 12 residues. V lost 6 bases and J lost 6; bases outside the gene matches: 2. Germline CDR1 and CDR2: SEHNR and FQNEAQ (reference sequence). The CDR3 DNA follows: TGTGCCAGCAGTCGGGACAGGGGCGAGCAGTACTTC. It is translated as CASSRDRGEQYF. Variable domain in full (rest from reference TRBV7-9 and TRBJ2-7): DTGVSQNPRHKITKRGQNVTFRCDPISEHNRLYWYRQTLGQGPEFLTYFQNEAQLEKSRLLSDRFSAERPKGSFSTLEIQRTEQGDSAMYLCASSRDRGEQYFGPGTRLTVT.

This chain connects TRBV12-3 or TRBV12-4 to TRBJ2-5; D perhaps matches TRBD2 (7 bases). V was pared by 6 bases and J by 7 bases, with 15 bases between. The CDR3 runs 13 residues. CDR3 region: CASSRGGIRTQYF. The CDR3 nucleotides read TGTGCCAGCAGCAGGGGAGGGATTCGGACCCAGTACTTC.

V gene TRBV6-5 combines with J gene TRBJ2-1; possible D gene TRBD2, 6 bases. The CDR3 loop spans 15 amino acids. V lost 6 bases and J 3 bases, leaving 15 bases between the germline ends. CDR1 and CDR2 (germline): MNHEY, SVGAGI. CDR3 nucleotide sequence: TGTGCCAGCAGCCGATCCGGGACTTTCTACAATGAGCAGTTCTTC. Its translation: CASSRSGTFYNEQFF.

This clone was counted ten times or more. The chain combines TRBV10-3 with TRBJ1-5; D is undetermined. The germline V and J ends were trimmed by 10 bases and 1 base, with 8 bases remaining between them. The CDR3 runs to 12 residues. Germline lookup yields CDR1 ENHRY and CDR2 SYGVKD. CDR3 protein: CATSLSNQPQHF. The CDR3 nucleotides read TGTGCCACGTCACTGAGCAATCAGCCCCAGCATTTT.

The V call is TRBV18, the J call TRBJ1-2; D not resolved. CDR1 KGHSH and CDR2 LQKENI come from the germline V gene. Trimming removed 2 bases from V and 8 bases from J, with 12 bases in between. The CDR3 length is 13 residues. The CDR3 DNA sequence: TGTGCCAGCTCACCATCAGCCGGGTTGGGCTACACCTTC. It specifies CASSPSAGLGYTF.

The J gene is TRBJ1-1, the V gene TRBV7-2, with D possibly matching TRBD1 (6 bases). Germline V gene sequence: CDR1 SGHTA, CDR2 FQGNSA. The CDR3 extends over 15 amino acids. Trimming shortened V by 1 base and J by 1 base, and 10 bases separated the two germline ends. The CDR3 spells CASSLVGASNTEAFF. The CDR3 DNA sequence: TGTGCCAGCAGCTTAGTGGGGGCCTCGAACACTGAAGCTTTCTTT.

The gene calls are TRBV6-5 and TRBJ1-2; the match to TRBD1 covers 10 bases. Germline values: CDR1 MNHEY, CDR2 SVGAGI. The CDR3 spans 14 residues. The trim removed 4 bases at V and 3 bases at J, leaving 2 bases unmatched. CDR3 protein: CASSLDRGDYGYTF. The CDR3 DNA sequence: TGTGCCAGCAGTTTGGACAGGGGGGACTATGGCTACACCTTC.

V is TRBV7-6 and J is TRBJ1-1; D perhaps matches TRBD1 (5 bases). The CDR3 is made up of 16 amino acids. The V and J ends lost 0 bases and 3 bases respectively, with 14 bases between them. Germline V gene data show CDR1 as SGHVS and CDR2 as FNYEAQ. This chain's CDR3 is CASSLASWGEDTEAFF. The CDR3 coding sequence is TGTGCCAGCAGCTTAGCGTCTTGGGGGGAGGACACTGAAGCTTTCTTT.

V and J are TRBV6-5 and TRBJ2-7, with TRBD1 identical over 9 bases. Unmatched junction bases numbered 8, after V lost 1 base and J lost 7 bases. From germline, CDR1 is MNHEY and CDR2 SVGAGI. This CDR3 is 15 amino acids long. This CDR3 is CASSYLGQGSGEQYF. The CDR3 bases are TGTGCCAGCAGTTACTTGGGACAGGGATCGGGGGAGCAGTACTTC.

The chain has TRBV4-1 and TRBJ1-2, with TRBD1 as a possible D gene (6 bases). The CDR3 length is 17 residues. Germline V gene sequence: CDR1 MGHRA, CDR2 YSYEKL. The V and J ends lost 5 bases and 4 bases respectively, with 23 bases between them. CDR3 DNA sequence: TGCGCCAGCAGCTTGTTAATCGTTACAGGGATGCGCTATGGCTACACCTTC. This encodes CASSLLIVTGMRYGYTF.

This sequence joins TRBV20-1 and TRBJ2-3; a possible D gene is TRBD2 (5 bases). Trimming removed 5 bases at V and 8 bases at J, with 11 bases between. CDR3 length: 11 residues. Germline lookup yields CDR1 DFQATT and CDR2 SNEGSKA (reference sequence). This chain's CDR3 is CSAPNRGTQYF. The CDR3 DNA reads TGCAGTGCTCCAAATCGGGGTACGCAGTATTTT.

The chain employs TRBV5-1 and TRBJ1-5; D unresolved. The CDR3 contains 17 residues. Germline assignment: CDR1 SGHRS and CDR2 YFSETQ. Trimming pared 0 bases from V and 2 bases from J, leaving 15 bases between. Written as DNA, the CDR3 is TGCGCCAGCAGCTTGGGGTATCCGGGTGGAGGCAATCAGCCCCAGCATTTT. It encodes CASSLGYPGGGNQPQHF.

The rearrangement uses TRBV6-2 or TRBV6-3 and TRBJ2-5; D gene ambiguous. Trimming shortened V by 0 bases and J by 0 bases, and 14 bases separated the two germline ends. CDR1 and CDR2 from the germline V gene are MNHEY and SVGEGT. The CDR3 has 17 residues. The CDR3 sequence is CASSYSIFRRDQETQYF. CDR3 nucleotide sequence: TGTGCCAGCAGTTACTCGATATTTAGACGGGACCAAGAGACCCAGTACTTC.

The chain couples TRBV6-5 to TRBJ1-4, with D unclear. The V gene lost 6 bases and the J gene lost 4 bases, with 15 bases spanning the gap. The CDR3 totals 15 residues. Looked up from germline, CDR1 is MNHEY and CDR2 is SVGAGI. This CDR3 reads CASSRRKRNNEKLFF. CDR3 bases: TGTGCCAGCAGCCGAAGAAAGCGCAATAATGAAAAACTGTTTTTT.

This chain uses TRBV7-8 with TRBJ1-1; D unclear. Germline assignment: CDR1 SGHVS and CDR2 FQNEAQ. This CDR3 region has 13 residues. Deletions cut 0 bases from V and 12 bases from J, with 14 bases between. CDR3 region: CASSLAIEAVTFF. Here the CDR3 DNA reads TGTGCCAGCAGCTTAGCTATCGAGGCGGTAACTTTCTTT.

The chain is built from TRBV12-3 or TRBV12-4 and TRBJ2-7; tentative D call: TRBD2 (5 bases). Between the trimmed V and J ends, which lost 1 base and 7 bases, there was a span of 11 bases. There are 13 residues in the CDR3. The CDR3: CASSLGPPGEQYF. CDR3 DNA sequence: TGTGCCAGCAGTTTAGGCCCCCCGGGGGAGCAGTACTTC.

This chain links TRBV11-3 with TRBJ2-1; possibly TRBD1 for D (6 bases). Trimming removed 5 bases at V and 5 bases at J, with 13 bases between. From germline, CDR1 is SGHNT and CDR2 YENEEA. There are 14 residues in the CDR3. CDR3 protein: CASSPQGPNNEQFF. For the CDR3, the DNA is TGTGCCAGCAGCCCCCAGGGGCCTAACAATGAGCAGTTCTTC.

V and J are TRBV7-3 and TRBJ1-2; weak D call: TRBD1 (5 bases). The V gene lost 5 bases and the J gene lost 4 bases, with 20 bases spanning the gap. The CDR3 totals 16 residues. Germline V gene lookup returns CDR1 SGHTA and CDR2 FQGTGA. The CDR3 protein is CASSPSGGNTGYGYTF. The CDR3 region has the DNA TGTGCCAGCAGCCCAAGCGGGGGGAACACGGGCTATGGCTACACCTTC.

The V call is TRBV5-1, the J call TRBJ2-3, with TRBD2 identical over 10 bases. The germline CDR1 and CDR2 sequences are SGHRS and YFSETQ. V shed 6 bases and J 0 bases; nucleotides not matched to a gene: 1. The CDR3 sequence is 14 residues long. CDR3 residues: CASMGLASTDTQYF. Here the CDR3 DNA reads TGCGCCAGCATGGGACTAGCGAGCACAGATACGCAGTATTTT.

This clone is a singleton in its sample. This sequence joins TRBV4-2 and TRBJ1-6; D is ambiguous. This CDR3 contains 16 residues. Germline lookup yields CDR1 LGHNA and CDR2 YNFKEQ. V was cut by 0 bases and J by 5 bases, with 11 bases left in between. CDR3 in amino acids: CASSQDIQYNNSPLHF. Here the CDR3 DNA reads TGTGCCAGCAGCCAAGATATCCAGTATAATAATTCACCCCTCCACTTT.

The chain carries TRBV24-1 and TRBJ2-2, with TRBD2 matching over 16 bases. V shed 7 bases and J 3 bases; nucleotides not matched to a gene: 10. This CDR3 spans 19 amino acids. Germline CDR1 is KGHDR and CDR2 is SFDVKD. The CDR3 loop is CATSPPGLAGGNYTGELFF. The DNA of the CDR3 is TGTGCCACCAGCCCGCCGGGACTAGCGGGAGGGAACTACACCGGGGAGCTGTTTTTT.

The CDR3 DNA reads as TGTGCCAGCAGACCGGACAGGGGAGCCTACGAGCAGTACTTC. Its translation: CASRPDRGAYEQYF. This chain uses TRBV6-5 with TRBJ2-7; 9 bases align to TRBD1. This CDR3 region has 14 residues. V lost 6 bases, J lost 2 bases, and 5 bases stayed unmatched. Germline CDR1 MNHEY, CDR2 SVGAGI.

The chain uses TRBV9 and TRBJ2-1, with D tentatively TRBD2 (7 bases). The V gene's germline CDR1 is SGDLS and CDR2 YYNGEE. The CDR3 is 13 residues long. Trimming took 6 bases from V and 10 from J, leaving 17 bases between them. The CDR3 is CASTTGGGHEQFF. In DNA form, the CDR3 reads TGTGCCAGCACCACTGGGGGGGGGCACGAGCAGTTCTTC.

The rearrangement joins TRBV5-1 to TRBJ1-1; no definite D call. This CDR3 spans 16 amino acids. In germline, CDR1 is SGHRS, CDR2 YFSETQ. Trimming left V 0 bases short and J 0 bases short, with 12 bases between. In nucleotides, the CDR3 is TGCGCCAGCAGCTTGGTGGGCAGTAACATGAACACTGAAGCTTTCTTT. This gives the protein CASSLVGSNMNTEAFF.

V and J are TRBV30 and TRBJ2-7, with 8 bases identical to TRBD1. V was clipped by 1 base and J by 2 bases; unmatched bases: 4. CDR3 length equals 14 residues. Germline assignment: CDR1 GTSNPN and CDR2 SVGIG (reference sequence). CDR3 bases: TGTGCCTGGAGTGCAGGGGGCGGGGCCTACGAGCAGTACTTC. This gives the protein CAWSAGGGAYEQYF.

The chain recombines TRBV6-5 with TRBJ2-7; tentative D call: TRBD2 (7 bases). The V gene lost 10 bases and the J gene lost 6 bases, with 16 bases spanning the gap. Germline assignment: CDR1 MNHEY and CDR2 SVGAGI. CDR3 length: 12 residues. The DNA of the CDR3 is TGTGCCATTATGGGGGGGGGCGGCGAGCAGTACTTC. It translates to CAIMGGGGEQYF.